This T cell receptor gamma chain was captured in a study of intestinal T cells in coeliac disease. Study-wide background: Controls in the TRG cohort averaged 54.8 years, coeliac patients 15 to 17.

Study conclusions and caveats: An age-split analysis gave no significant classification. Some TCR sequences were likely missing due to degraded FFPE-derived DNA.

LymphoTrack primers amplified TRG sequences from approximately 180 ng of biopsy DNA. TCRdb re-called the multiplex PCR reads through CATT. The table shows roughly 830 gamma-chain clones, with more than 45% occurring only once. Genomic DNA came from ten approximately 5-µm formalin-fixed paraffin-embedded scrolls per case. Surplus diagnostic duodenal biopsies, formalin-fixed and paraffin-embedded, were fully anonymised and used. Relative to its sample, this clone is large. No antigen is known for it. There are 16 residues in the CDR3. Germline V gene sequence: CDR1 EGSTGY, CDR2 YDSYTSSV. The J segment lost 4 bases and the V segment lost 5 bases, leaving 17 bases of the junction unmatched.

The chain has TRGV4 and TRGJ1 or TRGJ2. Sequences were obtained from a duodenal biopsy. The TCR was taken from a human donor with celiac disease. This chain's CDR3 is CATWGSNPPHYYKKLF. In DNA form, the CDR3 reads TGTGCCACCTGGGGATCAAACCCCCCTCACTATTATAAGAAACTCTTT.